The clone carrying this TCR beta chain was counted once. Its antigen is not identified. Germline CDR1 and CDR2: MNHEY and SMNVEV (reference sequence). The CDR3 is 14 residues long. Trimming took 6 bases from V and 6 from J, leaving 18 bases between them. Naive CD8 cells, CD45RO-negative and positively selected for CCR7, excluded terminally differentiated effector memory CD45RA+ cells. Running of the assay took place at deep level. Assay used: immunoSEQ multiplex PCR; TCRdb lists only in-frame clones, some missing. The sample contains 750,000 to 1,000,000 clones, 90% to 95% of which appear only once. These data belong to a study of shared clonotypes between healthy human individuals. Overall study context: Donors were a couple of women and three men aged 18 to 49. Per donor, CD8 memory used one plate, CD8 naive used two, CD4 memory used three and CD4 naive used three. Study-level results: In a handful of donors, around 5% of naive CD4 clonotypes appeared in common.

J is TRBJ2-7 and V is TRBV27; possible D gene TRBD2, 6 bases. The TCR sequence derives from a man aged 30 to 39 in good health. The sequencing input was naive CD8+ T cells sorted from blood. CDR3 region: CASSDRGFGLEQYF. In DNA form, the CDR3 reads TGTGCCAGCAGCGACCGGGGGTTTGGTCTCGAGCAGTACTTC.